Presented here are 27 T cell receptor beta chains from one specimen sequenced in a study of shared clonotypes between healthy human individuals. Selected positively for CCR7 and CD45RO-negative, naive CD8 cells excluded terminally differentiated effector memory CD45RA+ cells. Here immunoSEQ multiplex PCR was the method, and the copy in TCRdb shows in-frame clones only, minus some. The sample lists hundreds of thousands of clones, approximately 97% occurring once. The material sequenced was naive CD8+ T cells sorted from blood. The receptors were gathered from a man aged 25 to 40 in good health.

The rearrangement uses TRBV9 and TRBJ2-6, with a weak D call TRBD1 (6 bases). Germline V gene lookup returns CDR1 SGDLS and CDR2 YYNGEE. This CDR3 has 20 amino acids. Trimming removed 4 bases at V and 0 bases at J, with 23 bases between. In DNA form, the CDR3 reads TGTGCCAGCAGCACCGATTATCGACGGGACATAAGCTCTGGGGCCAACGTCCTGACTTTC. Protein product: CASSTDYRRDISSGANVLTF.

The chain recombines TRBV7-9 with TRBJ2-7; TRBD2 matches at 11 bases. This CDR3 contains 14 residues. The J segment lost 3 bases and the V segment lost 5 bases, leaving 3 bases of the junction unmatched. Germline V gene sequence: CDR1 SEHNR, CDR2 FQNEAQ (reference sequence). CDR3 sequence (DNA): TGTGCCAGCAGCCCCGGGACTAGCGGCTACGAGCAGTACTTC. Translation gives CASSPGTSGYEQYF. The full variable domain, its missing parts supplied by reference TRBV7-9 and TRBJ2-7, is DTGVSQNPRHKITKRGQNVTFRCDPISEHNRLYWYRQTLGQGPEFLTYFQNEAQLEKSRLLSDRFSAERPKGSFSTLEIQRTEQGDSAMYLCASSPGTSGYEQYFGPGTRLTVT.

CDR3 sequence reads: CASSQGWGDEQYF. The CDR3 DNA follows: TGTGCCAGCAGCCAGGGTTGGGGAGACGAGCAGTACTTC. The chain combines TRBV5-4 with TRBJ2-7; perhaps D is TRBD1 or TRBD2 (5 bases each). The CDR3 totals 13 residues. Between the trimmed V and J ends, which lost 4 bases and 5 bases, there was a span of 13 bases. Germline-derived CDR1 and CDR2 are SGHNT and YYREEE (reference sequence).

This clone has only one observation. The J gene is TRBJ1-3, the V gene TRBV6-1; D perhaps matches TRBD1 (6 bases). CDR1 is MNHNS, CDR2 SASEGT, per germline. Trimming took off 4 bases at V and 7 bases at J, with 23 bases between the two ends. This CDR3 region has 17 residues. DNA for the CDR3: TGTGCCAGCAGTGGGACCTTTAACAGGGCTTCGAAGAACACCATATATTTT. This sequence encodes CASSGTFNRASKNTIYF.

V usage is TRBV18 and J usage is TRBJ2-2, with D unresolved. Between the trimmed V and J ends, which lost 3 bases and 2 bases, there was a span of 7 bases. Looked up from germline, CDR1 is KGHSH and CDR2 is LQKENI. This CDR3 is 14 amino acids long. CDR3: CASSPQDNTGELFF. For the CDR3, the DNA is TGTGCCAGCTCACCTCAGGACAACACCGGGGAGCTGTTTTTT. Full variable domain (outside the CDR3, taken from reference TRBV18 and TRBJ2-2): NAGVMQNPRHLVRRRGQEARLRCSPMKGHSHVYWYRQLPEEGLKFMVYLQKENIIDESGMPKERFSAEFPKEGPSILRIQQVVRGDSAAYFCASSPQDNTGELFFGEGSRLTVL.

This rearrangement joins TRBV7-3 to TRBJ2-3; maybe TRBD2 (5 bases). Germline CDR1 SGHTA, CDR2 FQGTGA. The length of the CDR3 is 16 residues. V lost 2 bases, J lost 0 bases, and 12 bases lay in between. CDR3 nucleotide sequence: TGTGCCAGCAGCTTAGGGCCGGGATCTAGCACAGATACGCAGTATTTT. Its protein product is CASSLGPGSSTDTQYF.

The chain couples TRBV28 to TRBJ2-7; 9 bases are a match to TRBD1. CDR3 size: 16 residues. V shed 6 bases and J 3 bases; nucleotides not matched to a gene: 12. The germline V gene encodes CDR1 MDHEN and CDR2 SYDVKM. CDR3 amino acids: CASSYTGTGSLYEQYF. The CDR3 DNA sequence: TGTGCCAGCAGCTATACCGGGACAGGGAGTCTCTACGAGCAGTACTTC.

The chain couples TRBV7-6 to TRBJ2-3; 8 nucleotides line up with TRBD1. Germline V lookup: CDR1 SGHVS, CDR2 FNYEAQ. The CDR3 is 15 amino acids. The junction had 6 bases not matched to a gene; V was cut back by 2 bases and J by 5 bases. CDR3 loop: CASSLYAGGLDTQYF. Here the CDR3 DNA reads TGTGCCAGCAGCTTATACGCAGGGGGCTTAGATACGCAGTATTTT.

This chain joins TRBV5-1 and TRBJ2-4, with 7 bases matching TRBD2. This CDR3 comprises 18 residues. Per the germline V gene, CDR1 is SGHRS and CDR2 is YFSETQ. V trimming: 2 bases; J trimming: 0 bases; junction bases outside the gene matches: 11. As DNA, the CDR3 is TGCGCCAGCAGCTTCCTGGGAGGGGACTCAATAGCCAAAAACATTCAGTACTTC. Translating gives CASSFLGGDSIAKNIQYF.

This clone was counted once. The chain has TRBV4-2 and TRBJ2-1; D is undetermined. Germline loops: CDR1 LGHNA, CDR2 YNFKEQ. The germline V and J ends were trimmed by 4 bases and 7 bases, with 11 bases remaining between them. CDR3 length equals 13 residues. The CDR3 here is CASSPPLNNEQFF. For the CDR3, the DNA is TGTGCCAGCAGCCCTCCCCTAAATAATGAGCAGTTCTTC.

This rearrangement joins TRBV28 to TRBJ1-5; 11 nucleotides match TRBD1. Per germline, CDR1 MDHEN and CDR2 SYDVKM. The CDR3 totals 14 residues. V shed 5 bases and J 6 bases; nucleotides not matched to a gene: 3. CDR3 sequence reads: CASSLGQGAQPQHF. The CDR3 DNA follows: TGTGCCAGCAGTCTTGGACAGGGGGCTCAGCCCCAGCATTTT.

The V and J genes are TRBV11-2 and TRBJ2-1; 7 bases map to TRBD1. Unmatched junction bases numbered 4, after V lost 1 base and J lost 1 base. Per the germline V gene, CDR1 is SGHAT and CDR2 is FQNNGV. The CDR3 length is 16 residues. In nucleotides, the CDR3 is TGTGCCAGCAGCTTAGGGAGACAGGGATCCTACAATGAGCAGTTCTTC. Protein sequence: CASSLGRQGSYNEQFF.

The CDR3: CASSTSGFSYEQYF. The CDR3 coding sequence is TGCGCCAGCTCAACCAGCGGGTTTTCCTACGAGCAGTACTTC. The chain carries TRBV5-1 and TRBJ2-7; a weak D match, TRBD2 (6 bases). The CDR3 consists of 14 residues. CDR1 and CDR2 (germline): SGHRS, YFSETQ. V was trimmed by 7 bases and J by 1 base, leaving 15 bases between them.

The chain has TRBV29-1 and TRBJ2-2; maybe TRBD2 (5 bases). V gave up 5 bases and J gave up 2 bases, with 15 bases separating them. Germline values: CDR1 SQVTM, CDR2 ANQGSEA. The CDR3 contains 15 residues. CDR3 in DNA: TGCAGCGTTTCGTTTATCGGGGATAACACCGGGGAGCTGTTTTTT. Its protein is CSVSFIGDNTGELFF.

The CDR3 nucleotides read TGTGCCAGCAGCGTAGTACAGGACGCCTACACAGATACGCAGTATTTT. Translated, it gives CASSVVQDAYTDTQYF. The gene calls are TRBV9 and TRBJ2-3; D is perhaps TRBD1 (5 bases). The CDR3 extends over 16 amino acids. Trimming pared 0 bases from V and 2 bases from J, leaving 13 bases between. Germline lookup yields CDR1 SGDLS and CDR2 YYNGEE.

J is TRBJ2-7 and V is TRBV27; 12 bases match TRBD2. Germline lookup yields CDR1 MNHEY and CDR2 SMNVEV (reference sequence). The CDR3 loop spans 18 amino acids. After removal of 6 bases from V and 0 bases from J, the junction contained 12 bases not matched to a gene. CDR3: CASSQLAGGDRGSYEQYF. The CDR3 DNA sequence: TGTGCCAGCAGCCAACTAGCGGGGGGAGATAGAGGCTCCTACGAGCAGTACTTC.

The chain couples TRBV28 to TRBJ2-5; D may be TRBD2 (6 bases). Germline CDR1 is MDHEN and CDR2 is SYDVKM. V lost 7 bases and J 2 bases, leaving 14 bases between the germline ends. The CDR3 totals 14 residues. Here the CDR3 reads CASTRTGRQETQYF. The DNA of the CDR3 is TGTGCCAGCACCCGTACCGGGAGACAAGAGACCCAGTACTTC.

The chain is built from TRBV4-1 and TRBJ1-2; tentative D call: TRBD1 (5 bases). Germline CDR1 reads MGHRA; CDR2 reads YSYEKL. Trimming took 0 bases from V and 2 from J, leaving 13 bases between them. CDR3 length: 16 residues. In DNA, the CDR3 is TGCGCCAGCAGCCAAGATCCGGGACGGCGAAACTATGGCTACACCTTC. Translation gives CASSQDPGRRNYGYTF.

This chain joins TRBV18 and TRBJ1-2, with D possibly TRBD1 on 6 matching bases. Germline lookup yields CDR1 KGHSH and CDR2 LQKENI. Trimming removed 4 bases at V and 0 bases at J, with 21 bases between. The length of the CDR3 is 18 residues. The chain's CDR3 is CASSQDWSTGWANYGYTF. The CDR3 nucleotides are TGTGCCAGCTCACAGGATTGGAGTACAGGGTGGGCTAACTATGGCTACACCTTC.

J is TRBJ2-7 and V is TRBV5-1; 13 bases line up with TRBD2. Trimming cost V 4 bases and J 6 bases; bases outside gene matches: 4. CDR1 SGHRS and CDR2 YFSETQ come from the germline V gene. The CDR3 contains 14 residues. CDR3 coding DNA: TGCGCCAGCAGCCCGGGACTAGCGGGATTCGAGCAGTACTTC. Translated, it gives CASSPGLAGFEQYF.

This clone was found once. V gene TRBV14 combines with J gene TRBJ2-5; maybe TRBD1 (6 bases). The CDR3 loop spans 18 amino acids. Germline V lookup: CDR1 SGHDN, CDR2 FVKESK. Trimming cost V 4 bases and J 2 bases, with 23 bases left between them. The CDR3 here is CASSLRDTKFHYQETQYF. The CDR3 coding sequence is TGTGCCAGCAGCCTCCGGGACACCAAATTCCATTATCAAGAGACCCAGTACTTC.

V and J are TRBV11-2 and TRBJ2-7, with a weak D call TRBD1 (6 bases). CDR1 is SGHAT, CDR2 FQNNGV, per germline. V dropped 5 bases and J dropped 5 bases, with 19 bases sitting between them. The CDR3 totals 15 residues. CDR3 sequence (DNA): TGTGCCAGCAGCCTAGGCTTAGGGGGTGGCCACGAGCAGTACTTC. The encoded protein is CASSLGLGGGHEQYF.

The sample holds one count of this clone. In nucleotides, the CDR3 is TGTGCCAGCAGTTCCGGGACTAGCGGGAGATTGAGCGGCACAGATACGCAGTATTTT. Its translation: CASSSGTSGRLSGTDTQYF. The chain has TRBV2 and TRBJ2-3, with TRBD2 matching 14 bases. With 5 bases clipped from V and 1 base from J, the junction kept 11 bases outside the gene matches. Germline V gene sequence: CDR1 SNHLY, CDR2 FYNNEI. This CDR3 comprises 19 residues.

V usage is TRBV11-2 and J usage is TRBJ2-7; D is ambiguous. The CDR3 runs 17 residues. Trimming removed 5 bases at V and 1 base at J, with 21 bases between. Germline V gives CDR1 SGHAT, CDR2 FQNNGV. The CDR3 sequence is CASSPPLLDSTSYEQYF. Here the CDR3 DNA reads TGTGCCAGCAGCCCCCCCCTTTTAGACTCGACTTCCTACGAGCAGTACTTC.

The CDR3 nucleotides read TGTGCCAGCAGTTTAACAGCTTACCACGAGCAGTACTTC. As protein: CASSLTAYHEQYF. This rearrangement joins TRBV27 to TRBJ2-7; D gene unclear. Trimming pared 2 bases from V and 5 bases from J, leaving 10 bases between. In germline, CDR1 is MNHEY, CDR2 SMNVEV (reference sequence). CDR3 length: 13 residues.

This chain connects TRBV11-2 to TRBJ2-7; 8 nucleotides match TRBD2. This CDR3 has 15 amino acids. J gave up 5 bases and V 7 bases, and 13 bases lay outside the gene matches. Germline V CDR1 and CDR2: SGHAT, FQNNGV. This CDR3 reads CASISPGGKEDEQYF. CDR3 nucleotide sequence: TGTGCCAGCATCTCCCCGGGGGGGAAGGAGGACGAGCAGTACTTC.

CDR3 residues: CASSIGLETDTQYF. In nucleotides, the CDR3 is TGTGCCAGCAGTATCGGACTAGAAACAGATACGCAGTATTTT. The chain couples TRBV27 to TRBJ2-3; the match to TRBD2 covers 7 bases. This CDR3 comprises 14 residues. With V trimmed by 5 bases and J by 3 bases, 5 bases remained unmatched. The germline V gene has CDR1 MNHEY and CDR2 SMNVEV (reference sequence).